This TCR beta chain came from a study of early T cells in non-severe SARS-CoV-2 infection. CDR3 length: 16 amino acids. Trimming removed 6 bases at V and 0 bases at J, with 12 bases between. Individual cDNA molecules each received unique molecular identifiers attached to them. TCRdb fed the 5' RACE reads into MiXCR, producing one record per CDR3 protein. The data hold tens of thousands of distinct CDR3 sequences, with roughly a tenth observed a single time. This clonotype was found many times. The receptor comes from an adult who was a healthcare worker with PCR-confirmed SARS-CoV-2 infection or an uninfected control (not recorded which). Sequences were derived from whole blood, sampled at baseline. The chain combines TRBV12-3 or TRBV12-4 with TRBJ2-6; D not resolved. The CDR3 DNA is TGTGCCAGCAGGCCACAGAGAGTCTCTGGGGCCAACGTCCTGACTTTC. Amino acid sequence: CASRPQRVSGANVLTF.